The 13 T cell receptor beta chains in this list originate from one sample, sequenced in a study of cytomegalovirus exposure and HLA in healthy donors. Vbeta (60) and Jbeta (13) primers were used in the PCR. Data came from immunoSEQ multiplex PCR; TCRdb stores just in-frame clones and leaves some out. This table has roughly 93,000 clones, 76% appearing once. Sequencing was carried out using PBMCs. These receptors all come from a man aged 40-50 years in good health and CMV-seronegative.

This clone has only one observation. The chain couples TRBV4-3 to TRBJ2-1, with 7 bases fitting TRBD1. J gave up 9 bases and V 3 bases, and 11 bases lay outside the gene matches. CDR3 length: 15 amino acids. Per the germline V gene, CDR1 is LGHNA and CDR2 is YSLEER. The CDR3 coding sequence is TGCGCCAGCAGCCAGGACAGGAGCTACAATAGTGAGCAGTTCTTC. Amino acid sequence: CASSQDRSYNSEQFF.

This clone was counted once. The genes are TRBV6-5 and TRBJ2-3; 9 nucleotides agree with TRBD1. This CDR3 spans 13 amino acids. Germline CDR1 reads MNHEY; CDR2 reads SVGAGI. V gave up 8 bases and J gave up 5 bases; unmatched junction bases: 5. CDR3 region: CASVGQGLDTQYF. The CDR3 DNA sequence: TGTGCCAGCGTTGGACAGGGGTTAGATACGCAGTATTTT.

V gene TRBV4-3 combines with J gene TRBJ2-1, with D perhaps matching TRBD1 (5 bases). Germline lookup yields CDR1 LGHNA and CDR2 YSLEER. V lost 4 bases and J lost 0, with 25 bases in between. CDR3 size: 20 residues. The CDR3: CASSRLLGFQGAISYNEQFF. The CDR3 coding sequence is TGCGCCAGCAGCCGCCTTTTGGGGTTCCAGGGCGCCATCTCCTACAATGAGCAGTTCTTC.

The CDR3 is CASSLTGGRYGYTF. CDR3 nucleotides: TGTGCCAGCAGTTTGACAGGGGGCCGTTATGGCTACACCTTC. The gene calls are TRBV27 and TRBJ1-2, with 10 bases lining up with TRBD1. This CDR3 comprises 14 residues. Germline V gives CDR1 MNHEY, CDR2 SMNVEV (reference sequence). With 3 bases clipped from V and 5 bases from J, the junction kept 3 bases outside the gene matches.

This clone has a handful of counts. CDR3 loop: CASSQEGQPQHF. The CDR3 bases are TGCGCCAGCAGCCAGGAGGGACAGCCCCAGCATTTT. J is TRBJ1-5 and V is TRBV5-1; D unresolved. This CDR3 is 12 amino acids long. Trimming shortened V by 4 bases and J by 7 bases, and 9 bases separated the two germline ends. Looked up from germline, CDR1 is SGHRS and CDR2 is YFSETQ.

This clone is a singleton in its sample. CDR3 coding DNA: TGTGCCAGCAGCCCTGTAGGGACAGCTAATTCACCCCTCCACTTT. This encodes CASSPVGTANSPLHF. The chain joins TRBV9 to TRBJ1-6, with 7 bases identical to TRBD1. The CDR3 totals 15 residues. Per the germline V gene, CDR1 is SGDLS and CDR2 is YYNGEE. With V trimmed by 4 bases and J by 6 bases, 7 bases remained unmatched.

The J gene is TRBJ2-5, the V gene TRBV7-6; no reliable D call. The end of the DNA fits TRBJ2-7 better, so the J call may be wrong. In germline, CDR1 is SGHVS, CDR2 FNYEAQ. The CDR3 has 14 residues. The DNA for the CDR3 is TGTGCCAGCAGCTTAGGTCTCCGCTCCTACGAGCAGTACTTC. This sequence encodes CASSLGLRSYEQYF.

The CDR3 region is CASSERGGPDTQYF. For the CDR3, the DNA is TGTGCCAGCAGCGAGCGGGGGGGCCCAGATACGCAGTATTTT. The chain joins TRBV2 to TRBJ2-3; 10 bases agree with TRBD2. The CDR3 has 14 amino acids. The germline CDR1 and CDR2 sequences are SNHLY and FYNNEI. The junction had 4 bases not matched to a gene; V was cut back by 6 bases and J by 4 bases.

This clone was counted between two and nine times. The chain uses TRBV28 and TRBJ1-1, with a possible D match to TRBD1 (5 bases). The germline CDR1 and CDR2 sequences are MDHEN and SYDVKM. This CDR3 comprises 13 residues. Trimming took 3 bases from V and 1 from J, leaving 6 bases between them. CDR3 protein: CASSFRGNTEAFF. CDR3 DNA: TGTGCCAGCAGTTTTAGGGGGAACACTGAAGCTTTCTTT. Variable domain in full (rest from reference TRBV28 and TRBJ1-1): DVKVTQSSRYLVKRTGEKVFLECVQDMDHENMFWYRQDPGLGLRLIYFSYDVKMKEKGDIPEGYSVSREKKERFSLILESASTNQTSMYLCASSFRGNTEAFFGQGTRLTVV.

J is TRBJ2-1 and V is TRBV11-3; TRBD2 aligns across 12 bases. Germline V gene data show CDR1 as SGHNT and CDR2 as YENEEA. V lost 5 bases to trimming and J lost 7 bases; unmatched junction nucleotides: 6. The CDR3 extends over 15 amino acids. The CDR3 bases are TGTGCCAGCAGCGCCTCTAGCGGGGGGGGGAATGAGCAGTTCTTC. Its translation: CASSASSGGGNEQFF.

This chain joins TRBV19 and TRBJ1-4; tentative D call: TRBD1 (5 bases). V was clipped by 4 bases and J by 0 bases, with 12 bases between them. Germline CDR1 and CDR2: LNHDA and SQIVND (reference sequence). CDR3 size: 16 residues. In nucleotides, the CDR3 is TGTGCCAGTAGTACTCTAAAGGGGACAACTAATGAAAAACTGTTTTTT. This sequence encodes CASSTLKGTTNEKLFF.

The sample holds one count of this clone. The chain links TRBV7-8 to TRBJ2-7; the match to TRBD2 covers 10 bases. V was clipped by 6 bases and J by 2 bases; unmatched bases: 4. Germline lookup yields CDR1 SGHVS and CDR2 FQNEAQ. The CDR3 runs 14 residues. The DNA of the CDR3 is TGTGCCAGCAGACAAAGCGGGGGGGCCTACGAGCAGTACTTC. Translating it yields CASRQSGGAYEQYF.

There are a few counts of this clone. The chain is built from TRBV10-3 and TRBJ2-5; D is unclear. The CDR3 runs 12 residues. V gave up 2 bases and J gave up 2 bases, with 3 bases separating them. CDR1 is ENHRY, CDR2 SYGVKD, per germline. In DNA, the CDR3 is TGTGCCATCAGTGAGCTGCAAGAGACCCAGTACTTC. Its translation: CAISELQETQYF.